This TCR beta chain was captured in a study of naive and memory T cell subsets. Amplification of ligated cDNA took four PCR rounds with SP2 and nested alpha and beta constant primers. Each CDR3 protein is one row after TCRdb ran MiXCR on the 5' RACE reads. The sample includes about 48,000 distinct CDR3 sequences, approximately 4.5% seen only once; the top ten take 0.7% to 0.9%. TCR cDNA received a 3' ligated oligonucleotide that carried a UMI. The origin of this receptor is a female donor in good health.

For the CDR3, the DNA is TGTGCCAGCAGCCTCGGACGAGGTCTTCACGGGAAACTCCTTTACAATGAGCAGTTCTTC. Translating gives CASSLGRGLHGKLLYNEQFF. The chain carries TRBV5-6 and TRBJ2-1, with a weak D call TRBD2 (5 bases). Trimming pared 4 bases from V and 4 bases from J, leaving 30 bases between. CDR3 length: 20 residues. Germline V gene lookup returns CDR1 SGHDT and CDR2 YYEEEE.